The T cell receptor (beta chain) described here comes from a study of metastatic and nonmetastatic thyroid tumors. Whole-study context: Malignant and benign thyroid patients had repertoires compared in peripheral blood and tumor or nodule tissue. Findings and caveats of the study: It was reportedly found that TCR beta diversity was significantly higher in malignant thyroid tumors than in benign nodules, a difference seen in both blood and tumor samples.

TCRdb re-analyzed the PCR reads through MiXCR. The sample shows over 30,000 clones, about a fifth of them seen only once. Ten or more counts support this clone. The antigen is undetermined. Every patient was untreated before thyroid surgery. The sample consisted of tumor tissue. The source of this sequence is a male donor with papillary thyroid cancer or a benign thyroid nodule (not recorded which). Some clones in this sample may be carry-over from other donors' samples.

The CDR3 sequence is CAISLQGADEQYF. The CDR3 coding sequence is TGTGCCATCAGCTTACAGGGGGCTGACGAGCAGTACTTC. The chain carries TRBV10-3 and TRBJ2-7; TRBD1 matches at 9 bases. This CDR3 spans 13 amino acids. V trimming: 6 bases; J trimming: 5 bases; junction bases outside the gene matches: 5. Germline V lookup: CDR1 ENHRY, CDR2 SYGVKD.